The 14 T cell receptor beta chains presented below share a single source sample, sequenced in a study of a mutant IDH1 vaccine in newly diagnosed glioma. Which antigens these TCRs recognize remains unknown. Clones were read by immunoSEQ multiplex PCR, and TCRdb kept only the in-frame ones, dropping some. The table includes about 53,000 clones, around four fifths detected once. Described time point: week 5, during vaccination. A 20-mer mutant IDH1 peptide at 300 ug was injected subcutaneously with topical imiquimod. The source material was PBMCs, sampled from a glioma patient whose treatment included an IDH1 peptide vaccine. The receptors shown here come from a woman in her forties or fifties with glioma.

Here the CDR3 DNA reads TGCGCCAGCAGCCAAGATCGCCTCGTGCAGGGAACTAATGAAAAACTGTTTTTT. Its translation: CASSQDRLVQGTNEKLFF. V gene TRBV4-1 combines with J gene TRBJ1-4; maybe TRBD1 (5 bases). The CDR3 extends over 18 amino acids. CDR1 MGHRA and CDR2 YSYEKL come from the germline V gene. With 0 bases removed from V and 1 base from J, the gap between germline ends came to 15 bases.

The chain employs TRBV5-4 and TRBJ1-6; TRBD1 matches 7 bases. J gave up 8 bases and V 1 base, and 6 bases lay outside the gene matches. Germline V CDR1 and CDR2: SGHNT, YYREEE (reference sequence). The CDR3 is made up of 15 amino acids. CDR3 DNA: TGTGCCAGCAGCTTGTACGACAGGGTATATTCACCCCTCCACTTT. Protein product: CASSLYDRVYSPLHF.

In this sample, this clone turned up a few times. The chain employs TRBV10-3 and TRBJ1-5; D is uncertain. The V gene's germline CDR1 is ENHRY and CDR2 SYGVKD. V gave up 3 bases and J gave up 3 bases, with 6 bases separating them. The CDR3 consists of 13 residues. The CDR3 region is CAISDSPNQPQHF. Written as DNA, the CDR3 is TGTGCCATCAGTGACAGTCCCAATCAGCCCCAGCATTTT.

This clone showed up just once. This chain links TRBV19 with TRBJ1-4; D is unclear. Germline CDR1 reads LNHDA; CDR2 reads SQIVND (reference sequence). CDR3 length: 12 residues. The V end was cut by 4 bases, the J end by 2 bases, with 2 bases between. CDR3 amino acids: CASSNTNEKLFF. The CDR3 nucleotides are TGTGCCAGTAGTAATACTAATGAAAAACTGTTTTTT.

The chain recombines TRBV27 with TRBJ2-1, with 9 bases fitting TRBD1. CDR3 size: 15 residues. Trimming removed 2 bases from V and 6 bases from J; junction bases left unmatched: 5. The germline V gene encodes CDR1 MNHEY and CDR2 SMNVEV (reference sequence). The CDR3, as DNA: TGTGCCAGCAGTTTAGTGGGACAGGGCCTCAATGAGCAGTTCTTC. Translating gives CASSLVGQGLNEQFF.

The chain recombines TRBV7-3 with TRBJ1-2; D is unclear. The CDR3 consists of 15 residues. Germline V gives CDR1 SGHTA, CDR2 FQGTGA. V was trimmed by 5 bases and J by 0 bases, leaving 13 bases between them. The CDR3 region is CASSLAGTSNYGYTF. CDR3 nucleotide sequence: TGTGCCAGCAGCCTCGCAGGAACTTCTAACTATGGCTACACCTTC. Combining the CDR3 with reference TRBV7-3 and TRBJ1-2 gives the whole variable domain GAGVSQTPSNKVTEKGKYVELRCDPISGHTALYWYRQSLGQGPEFLIYFQGTGAADDSGLPNDRFFAVRPEGSVSTLKIQRTERGDSAVYLCASSLAGTSNYGYTFGSGTRLTVV.

This clone was counted only a few times. The chain uses TRBV19 and TRBJ1-6; 10 bases map to TRBD1. CDR1 and CDR2 (germline): LNHDA, SQIVND (reference sequence). The CDR3 is 15 residues long. V dropped 6 bases and J dropped 7; count of bases not matched to a gene: 6. This CDR3 is CASRKGTGENSPLHF. The CDR3 nucleotides are TGTGCCAGTAGGAAAGGGACAGGGGAGAATTCACCCCTCCACTTT.

The chain joins TRBV19 to TRBJ1-6; D possibly corresponds to TRBD1 (5 bases). Germline V gene sequence: CDR1 LNHDA, CDR2 SQIVND (reference sequence). V was trimmed by 5 bases and J by 6 bases, leaving 17 bases between them. This CDR3 comprises 16 residues. The DNA for the CDR3 is TGTGCCAGTAGTCTCCTCATGCAGGGTTTTAATTCACCCCTCCACTTT. It codes for CASSLLMQGFNSPLHF.

This clone came up a few times. A read error may produce the germline difference seen at one junction end. The chain couples TRBV7-7 to TRBJ1-1; 7 nucleotides agree with TRBD1. The CDR3 length is 13 residues. The germline V gene encodes CDR1 SSHAT and CDR2 FNYEAQ (reference sequence). DNA for the CDR3: TGTGCTAGCAGCTTAGCAGGGGGTGGTGAAGCTTTCTTT. This translates into CASSLAGGGEAFF.

The V call is TRBV7-2, the J call TRBJ1-5; a weak D match, TRBD1 (5 bases). The germline CDR1 and CDR2 sequences are SGHTA and FQGNSA. The CDR3 has 12 residues. V gave up 4 bases and J gave up 10 bases, with 11 bases separating them. Here the CDR3 reads CASSSRTGPQHF. In DNA form, the CDR3 reads TGTGCCAGCAGCTCAAGAACAGGCCCCCAGCATTTT. The complete variable domain, with remaining parts taken from reference TRBV7-2 and TRBJ1-5, reads GAGVSQSPSNKVTEKGKDVELRCDPISGHTALYWYRQSLGQGLEFLIYFQGNSAPDKSGLPSDRFSAERTGGSVSTLTIQRTQQEDSAVYLCASSSRTGPQHFGDGTRLSIL.

CDR3 residues: CASSYGPGLTEAFF. The CDR3, as DNA: TGTGCCAGCAGTTACGGTCCGGGGCTCACTGAAGCTTTCTTT. This chain links TRBV6-6 with TRBJ1-1, with D possibly being TRBD1 (5 bases). The CDR3 loop spans 14 amino acids. The germline V gene has CDR1 MNHNY and CDR2 SVGAGI (reference sequence). Trimming stripped 2 bases from V and 4 bases from J, with 11 bases between.

This chain uses TRBV7-2 with TRBJ2-3; D possibly corresponds to TRBD2 (6 bases). V gave up 5 bases and J gave up 5 bases, with 20 bases separating them. The CDR3 is made up of 16 amino acids. The V gene's germline CDR1 is SGHTA and CDR2 FQGNSA. The CDR3, as DNA: TGTGCCAGCAGCCATGACAGATCCCGGGGGAAAGATACGCAGTATTTT. It yields the protein CASSHDRSRGKDTQYF.

This clone showed up just a few times. The chain links TRBV11-1 to TRBJ2-2; D gene uncertain. V lost 6 bases and J 4 bases, leaving 12 bases between the germline ends. The germline V gene encodes CDR1 SGHAT and CDR2 FQDESV (reference sequence). The CDR3 covers 14 residues. This CDR3 reads CASRTSRVTGELFF. The CDR3 DNA follows: TGTGCCAGCAGGACATCCCGGGTCACCGGGGAGCTGTTTTTT.

Comment on this clone: Mismatch with germline at one junction end may stem from a read error. This chain joins TRBV18 and TRBJ2-3; D tentatively fits TRBD1 or TRBD2 (5 bases each). CDR3 length: 15 amino acids. Per germline, CDR1 KGHSH and CDR2 LQKENI. The CDR3 spells CASSTPGRSTDTQYF. In DNA form, the CDR3 reads TGTGCCAGCTCAACACCGGGGCGCAGCACAGATACGCAGTATTTT.